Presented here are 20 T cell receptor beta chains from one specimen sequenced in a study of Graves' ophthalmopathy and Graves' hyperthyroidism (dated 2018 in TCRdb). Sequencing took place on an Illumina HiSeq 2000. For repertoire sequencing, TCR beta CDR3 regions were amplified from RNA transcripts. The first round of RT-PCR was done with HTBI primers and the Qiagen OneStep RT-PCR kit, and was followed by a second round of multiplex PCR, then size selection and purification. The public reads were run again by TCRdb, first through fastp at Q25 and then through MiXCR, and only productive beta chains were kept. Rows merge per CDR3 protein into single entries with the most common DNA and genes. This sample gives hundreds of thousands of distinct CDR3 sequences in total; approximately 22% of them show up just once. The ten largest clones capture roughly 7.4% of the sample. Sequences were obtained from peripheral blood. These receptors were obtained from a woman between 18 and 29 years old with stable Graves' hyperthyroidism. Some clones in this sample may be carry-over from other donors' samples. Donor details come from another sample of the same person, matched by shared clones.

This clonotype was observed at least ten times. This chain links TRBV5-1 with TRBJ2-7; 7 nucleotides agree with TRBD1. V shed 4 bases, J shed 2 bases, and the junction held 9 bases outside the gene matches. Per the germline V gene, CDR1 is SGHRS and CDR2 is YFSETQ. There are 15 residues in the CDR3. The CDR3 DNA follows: TGCGCCAGCAGCAAGACCGGGACAGATACCTACGAGCAGTACTTC. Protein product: CASSKTGTDTYEQYF.

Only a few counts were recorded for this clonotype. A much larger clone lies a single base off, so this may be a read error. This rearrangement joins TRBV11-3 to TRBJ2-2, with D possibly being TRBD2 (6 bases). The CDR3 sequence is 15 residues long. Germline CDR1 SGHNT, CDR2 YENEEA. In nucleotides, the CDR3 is TGTGCCAGCAGCTCCTCCGGACTGTACACCGGGGGGCTGTTTTTT. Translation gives CASSSSGLYTGGLFF.

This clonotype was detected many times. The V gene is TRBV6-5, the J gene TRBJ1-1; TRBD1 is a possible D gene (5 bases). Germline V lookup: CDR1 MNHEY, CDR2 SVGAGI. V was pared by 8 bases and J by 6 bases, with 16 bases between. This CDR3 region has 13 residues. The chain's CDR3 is CASVPPGRPEAFF. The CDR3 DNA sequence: TGTGCCAGCGTTCCCCCAGGGCGGCCTGAAGCTTTCTTT.

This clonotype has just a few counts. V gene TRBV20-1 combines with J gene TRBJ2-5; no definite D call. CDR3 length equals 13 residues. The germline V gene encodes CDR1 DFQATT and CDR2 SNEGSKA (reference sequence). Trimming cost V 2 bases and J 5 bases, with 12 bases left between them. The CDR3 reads CSARTWSDETQYF. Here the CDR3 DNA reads TGCAGTGCTAGAACATGGAGTGACGAGACCCAGTACTTC.

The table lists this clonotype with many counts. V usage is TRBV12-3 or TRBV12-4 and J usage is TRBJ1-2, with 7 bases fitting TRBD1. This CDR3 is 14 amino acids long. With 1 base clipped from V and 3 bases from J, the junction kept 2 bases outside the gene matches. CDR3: CASSLVGGHYGYTF. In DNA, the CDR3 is TGTGCCAGCAGTTTAGTAGGGGGCCACTATGGCTACACCTTC.

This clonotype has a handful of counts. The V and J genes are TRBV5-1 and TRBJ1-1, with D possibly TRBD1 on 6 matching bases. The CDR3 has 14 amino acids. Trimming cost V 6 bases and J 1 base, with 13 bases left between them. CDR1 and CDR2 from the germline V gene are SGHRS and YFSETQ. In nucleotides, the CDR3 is TGCGCCAGCAACCCCTCGGACAGGAACACTGAAGCTTTCTTT. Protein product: CASNPSDRNTEAFF.

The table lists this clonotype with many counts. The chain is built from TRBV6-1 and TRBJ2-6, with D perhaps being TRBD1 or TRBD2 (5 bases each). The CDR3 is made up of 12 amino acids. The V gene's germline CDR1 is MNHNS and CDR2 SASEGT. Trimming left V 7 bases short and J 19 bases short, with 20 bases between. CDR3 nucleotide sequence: TGTGCCAGCACTCAGGGCGCCGGGACGTATACTTTC. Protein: CASTQGAGTYTF.

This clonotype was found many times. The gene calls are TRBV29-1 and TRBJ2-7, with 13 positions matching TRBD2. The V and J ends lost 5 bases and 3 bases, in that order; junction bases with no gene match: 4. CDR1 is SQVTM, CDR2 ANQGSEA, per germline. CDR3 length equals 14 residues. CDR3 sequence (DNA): TGCAGCGTTTCCCGGACTAGCGGGAGCTACGAGCAGTACTTC. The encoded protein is CSVSRTSGSYEQYF.

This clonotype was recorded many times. CDR3 nucleotides: TGTGCCAGCACCCTCTGGGACAGGGCTCCCTACGAGCAGTACTTC. It translates to CASTLWDRAPYEQYF. J is TRBJ2-7 and V is TRBV7-9, with 9 bases that match TRBD1. Germline assignment: CDR1 SEHNR and CDR2 FQNEAQ (reference sequence). The CDR3 contains 15 residues. The junction had 9 bases not matched to a gene; V was cut back by 7 bases and J by 2 bases.

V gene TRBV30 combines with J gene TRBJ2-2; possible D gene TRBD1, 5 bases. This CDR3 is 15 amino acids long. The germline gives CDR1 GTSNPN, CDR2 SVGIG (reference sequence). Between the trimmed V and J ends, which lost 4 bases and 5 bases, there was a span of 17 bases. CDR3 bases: TGTGCCTGGACAAGGCAGGGCGGTCATACCGGGGAGCTGTTTTTT. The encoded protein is CAWTRQGGHTGELFF.

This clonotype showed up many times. The CDR3 is CASSLIWEHEQYF. In DNA form, the CDR3 reads TGTGCCAGCAGTCTCATTTGGGAGCACGAGCAGTACTTC. The chain combines TRBV28 with TRBJ2-7, with D possibly matching TRBD2 (5 bases). From germline, CDR1 is MDHEN and CDR2 SYDVKM. Trimming left V 5 bases short and J 5 bases short, with 13 bases between. The length of the CDR3 is 13 residues.

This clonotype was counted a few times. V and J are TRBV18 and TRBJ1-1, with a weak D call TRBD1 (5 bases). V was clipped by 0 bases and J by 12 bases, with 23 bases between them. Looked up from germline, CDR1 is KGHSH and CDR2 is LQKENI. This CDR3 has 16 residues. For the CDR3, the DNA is TGTGCCAGCTCACCACCGGGGGAGTCCACTAGGCTTGCGTCTTTCTTT. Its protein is CASSPPGESTRLASFF.

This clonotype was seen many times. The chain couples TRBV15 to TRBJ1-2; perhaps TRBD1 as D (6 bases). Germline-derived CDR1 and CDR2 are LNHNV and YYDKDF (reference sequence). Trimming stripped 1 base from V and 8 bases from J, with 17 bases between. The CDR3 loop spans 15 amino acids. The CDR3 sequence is CATSRVPGEVQGYTF. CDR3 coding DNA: TGTGCCACCAGCAGAGTCCCAGGGGAGGTACAAGGCTACACCTTC.

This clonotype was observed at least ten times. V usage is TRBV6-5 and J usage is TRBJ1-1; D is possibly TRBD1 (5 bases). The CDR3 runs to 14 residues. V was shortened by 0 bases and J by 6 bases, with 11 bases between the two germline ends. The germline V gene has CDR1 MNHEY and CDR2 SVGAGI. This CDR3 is CASSYSGGRPEAFF. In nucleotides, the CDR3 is TGTGCCAGCAGTTACTCTGGGGGTAGGCCTGAAGCTTTCTTT.

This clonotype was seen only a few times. The CDR3 DNA sequence: TGTGCCAGCAGCGACAACCCAGGGGGGTCCGTCACCGGGGAGCTGTTTTTT. Residues: CASSDNPGGSVTGELFF. The chain is built from TRBV9 and TRBJ2-2; possibly TRBD1 for D (7 bases). The V end was cut by 3 bases, the J end by 4 bases, with 19 bases between. Germline V gene sequence: CDR1 SGDLS, CDR2 YYNGEE. CDR3 size: 17 residues.

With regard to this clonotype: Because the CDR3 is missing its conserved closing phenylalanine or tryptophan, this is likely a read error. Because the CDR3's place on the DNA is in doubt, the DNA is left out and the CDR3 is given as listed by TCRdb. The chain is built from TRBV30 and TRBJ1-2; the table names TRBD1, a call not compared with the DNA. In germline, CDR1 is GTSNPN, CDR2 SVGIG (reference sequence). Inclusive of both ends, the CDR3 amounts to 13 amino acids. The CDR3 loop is CATRGGDYYGYSV.

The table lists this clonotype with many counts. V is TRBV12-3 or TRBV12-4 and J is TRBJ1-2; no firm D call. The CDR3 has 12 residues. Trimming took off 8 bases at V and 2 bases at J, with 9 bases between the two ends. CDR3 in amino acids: CASGRGNYGYTF. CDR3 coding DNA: TGTGCCAGCGGACGTGGGAACTATGGCTACACCTTC.

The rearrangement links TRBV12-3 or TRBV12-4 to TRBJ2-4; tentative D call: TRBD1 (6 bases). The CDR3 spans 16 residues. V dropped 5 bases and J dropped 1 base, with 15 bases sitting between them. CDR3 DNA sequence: TGTGCCAGCAGTCCCGGACAGAGGCCGGCCAAAAACATTCAGTACTTC. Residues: CASSPGQRPAKNIQYF.

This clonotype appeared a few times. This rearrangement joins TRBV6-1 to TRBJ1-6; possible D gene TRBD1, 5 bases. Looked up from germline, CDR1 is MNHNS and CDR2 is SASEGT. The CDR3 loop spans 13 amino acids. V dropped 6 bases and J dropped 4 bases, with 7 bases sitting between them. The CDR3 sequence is CASRQEYNSPLHF. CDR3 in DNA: TGTGCCAGCAGACAGGAATATAATTCACCCCTCCACTTT.

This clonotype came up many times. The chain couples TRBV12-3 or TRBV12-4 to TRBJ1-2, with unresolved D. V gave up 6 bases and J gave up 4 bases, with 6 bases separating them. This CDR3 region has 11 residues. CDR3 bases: TGTGCCAGCAGCCCTTCCTATGGCTACACCTTC. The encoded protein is CASSPSYGYTF.